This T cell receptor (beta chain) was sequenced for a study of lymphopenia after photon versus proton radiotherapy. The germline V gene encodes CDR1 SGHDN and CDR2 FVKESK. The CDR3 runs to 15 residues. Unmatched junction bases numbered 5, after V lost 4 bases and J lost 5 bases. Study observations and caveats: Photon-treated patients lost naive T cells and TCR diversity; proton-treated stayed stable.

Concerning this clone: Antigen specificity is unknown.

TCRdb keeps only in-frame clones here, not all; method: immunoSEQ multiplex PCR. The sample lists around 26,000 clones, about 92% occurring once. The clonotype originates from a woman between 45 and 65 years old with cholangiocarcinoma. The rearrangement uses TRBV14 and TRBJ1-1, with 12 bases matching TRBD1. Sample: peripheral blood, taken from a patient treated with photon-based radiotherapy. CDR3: CASSRGQGAGTEAFF. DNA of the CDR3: TGTGCCAGCAGCCGGGGACAGGGGGCCGGGACTGAAGCTTTCTTT.